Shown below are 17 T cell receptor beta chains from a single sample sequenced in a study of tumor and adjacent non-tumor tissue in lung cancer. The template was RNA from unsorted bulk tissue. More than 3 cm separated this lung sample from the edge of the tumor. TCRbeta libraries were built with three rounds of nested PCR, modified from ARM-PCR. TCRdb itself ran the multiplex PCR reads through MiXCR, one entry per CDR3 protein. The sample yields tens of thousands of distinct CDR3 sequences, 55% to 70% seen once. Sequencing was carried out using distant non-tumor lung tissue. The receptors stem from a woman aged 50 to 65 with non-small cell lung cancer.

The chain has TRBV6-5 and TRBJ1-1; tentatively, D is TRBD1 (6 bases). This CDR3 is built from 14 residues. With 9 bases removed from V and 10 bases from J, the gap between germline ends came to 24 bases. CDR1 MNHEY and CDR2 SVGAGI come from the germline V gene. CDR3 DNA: TGTGCCAGTAAGCTTACAGGGACGAACCTTGGAGCTTTCTTT. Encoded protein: CASKLTGTNLGAFF.

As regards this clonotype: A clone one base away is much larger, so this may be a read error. The CDR3 nucleotides read TGTGCCAACTCCGGCTACTCTGGGGCCAACGTCCTGACTTTC. It specifies CANSGYSGANVLTF. The chain recombines TRBV6-2 or TRBV6-3 with TRBJ2-6, with D uncertain. Germline-derived CDR1 and CDR2 are MNHEY and SVGEGT. The CDR3 is 14 amino acids. Trimming cost V 10 bases and J 0 bases, with 10 bases left between them.

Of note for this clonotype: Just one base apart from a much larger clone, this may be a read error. CDR3: CASTHRGQSLYGYTF. In nucleotides, the CDR3 is TGTGCCAGCACCCATCGGGGACAGAGCTTATATGGCTACACCTTC. V usage is TRBV5-4 and J usage is TRBJ1-2; TRBD1 aligns across 7 bases. Trimming removed 6 bases from V and 5 bases from J; junction bases left unmatched: 13. This CDR3 is 15 amino acids long. CDR1 is SGHNT, CDR2 YYREEE, per germline (reference sequence).

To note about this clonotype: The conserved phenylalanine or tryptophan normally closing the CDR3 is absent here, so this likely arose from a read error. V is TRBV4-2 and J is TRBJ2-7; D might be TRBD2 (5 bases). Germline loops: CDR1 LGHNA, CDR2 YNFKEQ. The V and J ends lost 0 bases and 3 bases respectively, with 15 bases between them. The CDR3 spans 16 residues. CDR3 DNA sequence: TGTGCCAGCAGCCAAGATCTACTAGTGGGCCTCTACGAGCAGTACTTA. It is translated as CASSQDLLVGLYEQYL.

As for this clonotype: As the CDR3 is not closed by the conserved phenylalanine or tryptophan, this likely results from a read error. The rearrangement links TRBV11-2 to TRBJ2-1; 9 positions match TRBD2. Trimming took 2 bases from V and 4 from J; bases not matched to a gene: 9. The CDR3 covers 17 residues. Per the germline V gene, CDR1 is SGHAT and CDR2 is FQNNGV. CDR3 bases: TGTGCCAGCAGCTTAAATTGGGCTAGCGGGGTTTACAATGAGCAGTTCTTA. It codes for CASSLNWASGVYNEQFL.

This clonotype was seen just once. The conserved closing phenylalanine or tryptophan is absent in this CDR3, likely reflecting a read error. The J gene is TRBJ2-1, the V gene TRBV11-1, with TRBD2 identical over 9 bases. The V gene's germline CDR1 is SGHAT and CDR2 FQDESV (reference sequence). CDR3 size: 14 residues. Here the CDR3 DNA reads TGTACCAGCACAGTAGCGGGAGTAGGGAATGAGCAGTTCTCC. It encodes CTSTVAGVGNEQFS.

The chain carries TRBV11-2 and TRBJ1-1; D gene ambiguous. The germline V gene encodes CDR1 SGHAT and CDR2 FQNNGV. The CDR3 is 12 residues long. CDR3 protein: CAGSSRFTEAFF. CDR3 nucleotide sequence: TGTGCGGGCAGCTCACGGTTCACTGAAGCTTTCTTT. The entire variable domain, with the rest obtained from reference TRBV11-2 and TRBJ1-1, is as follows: EAGVAQSPRYKIIEKRQSVAFWCNPISGHATLYWYQQILGQGPKLLIQFQNNGVVDDSQLPKDRFSAERLKGVDSTLKIQPAKLEDSAVYLCAGSSRFTEAFFGQGTRLTVV.

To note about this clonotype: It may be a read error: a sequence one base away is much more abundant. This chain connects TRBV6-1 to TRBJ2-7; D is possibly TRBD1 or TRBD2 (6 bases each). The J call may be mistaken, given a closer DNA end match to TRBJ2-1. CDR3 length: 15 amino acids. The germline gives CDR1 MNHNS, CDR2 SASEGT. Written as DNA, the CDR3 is TGTGCCAGCAGTGAATGGGTAGGGGGGAAGTACGAGCAGTTCTTC. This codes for CASSEWVGGKYEQFF.

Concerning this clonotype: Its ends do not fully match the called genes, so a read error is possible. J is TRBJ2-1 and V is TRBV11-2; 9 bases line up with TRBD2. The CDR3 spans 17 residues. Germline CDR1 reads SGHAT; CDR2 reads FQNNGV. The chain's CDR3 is CANSRNGTSRNPNEQFF. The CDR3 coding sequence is TGTGCCAACAGCAGAAATGGGACTAGCAGGAACCCCAATGAGCAGTTCTTC.

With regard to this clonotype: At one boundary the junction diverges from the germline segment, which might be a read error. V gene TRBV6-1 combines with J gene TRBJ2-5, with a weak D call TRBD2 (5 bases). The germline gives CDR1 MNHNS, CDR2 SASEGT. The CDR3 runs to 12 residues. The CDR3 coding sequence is TGTGCCAACAGTGAAGCGTGGGAGACCCTGTACTTC. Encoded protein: CANSEAWETLYF.

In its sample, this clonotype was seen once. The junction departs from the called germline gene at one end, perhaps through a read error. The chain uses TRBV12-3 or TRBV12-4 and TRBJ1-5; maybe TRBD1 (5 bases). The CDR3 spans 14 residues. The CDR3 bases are TGTCTCAGCAGCCTTGATGGGGCAGATCAGCCCCGGCATTTT. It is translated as CLSSLDGADQPRHF.

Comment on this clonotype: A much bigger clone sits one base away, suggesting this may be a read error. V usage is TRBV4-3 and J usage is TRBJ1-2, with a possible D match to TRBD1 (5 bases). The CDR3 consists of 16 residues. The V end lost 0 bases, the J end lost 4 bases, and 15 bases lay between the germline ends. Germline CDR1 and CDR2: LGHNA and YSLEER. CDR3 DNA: TGCGCCAGCAGCCAAGAGGCTCCGGGGGGAACCTATGGCTACACCTTC. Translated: CASSQEAPGGTYGYTF.

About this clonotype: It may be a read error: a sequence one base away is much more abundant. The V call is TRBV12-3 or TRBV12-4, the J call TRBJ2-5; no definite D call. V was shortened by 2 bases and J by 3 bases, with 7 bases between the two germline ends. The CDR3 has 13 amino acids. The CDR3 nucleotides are TGTGCCAGCAGTTTAAGGGCAGAAGAGACCCAGTACTTC. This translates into CASSLRAEETQYF.

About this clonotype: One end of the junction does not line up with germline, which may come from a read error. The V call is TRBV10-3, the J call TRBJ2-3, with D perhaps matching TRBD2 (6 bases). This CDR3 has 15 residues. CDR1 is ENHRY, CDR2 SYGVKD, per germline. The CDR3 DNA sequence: TGTGCCACCAGTATAGGAGAAACTAGCACAAATACGCAGTATTTT. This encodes CATSIGETSTNTQYF.

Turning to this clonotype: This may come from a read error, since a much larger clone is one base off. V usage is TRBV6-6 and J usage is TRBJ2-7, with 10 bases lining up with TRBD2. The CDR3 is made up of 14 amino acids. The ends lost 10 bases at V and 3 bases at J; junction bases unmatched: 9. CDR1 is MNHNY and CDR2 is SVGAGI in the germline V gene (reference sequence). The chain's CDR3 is CAITPSGSLYEQYF. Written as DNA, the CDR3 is TGTGCCATCACCCCTAGCGGGAGCCTCTACGAGCAGTACTTC.

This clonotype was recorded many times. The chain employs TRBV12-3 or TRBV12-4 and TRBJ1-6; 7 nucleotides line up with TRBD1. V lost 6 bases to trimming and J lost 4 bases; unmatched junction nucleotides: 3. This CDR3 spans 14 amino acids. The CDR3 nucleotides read TGTGCCAGCAGGGAACAGGGGTATAATTCACCCCTCCACTTT. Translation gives CASREQGYNSPLHF.

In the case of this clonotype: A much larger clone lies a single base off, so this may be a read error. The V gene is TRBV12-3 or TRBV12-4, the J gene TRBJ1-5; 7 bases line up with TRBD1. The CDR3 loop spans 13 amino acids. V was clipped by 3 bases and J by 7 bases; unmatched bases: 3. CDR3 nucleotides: TGTGCCAGCAGTTTTCCAGGGGGGCAGCCCCAGCATTTT. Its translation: CASSFPGGQPQHF.